This T cell receptor beta chain was retrieved from a study of T cells in Graves' hyperthyroidism and ophthalmopathy. Patients aged 18 to 65 had newly diagnosed hyperthyroidism that had lasted under 2 months. This clonotype was recorded many times. Template material for amplifying TCR beta CDR3 regions consisted of RNA transcripts. First-round RT-PCR with HTBI primers amplified the TCR CDR3 region. TCRdb reprocessed the multiplex PCR reads via MiXCR and lists one record per CDR3 protein. Among around 450,000 distinct CDR3 sequences listed, roughly 15% were seen once. The germline CDR1 and CDR2 sequences are SGHAT and FQDESV (reference sequence). The CDR3 consists of 14 residues. V was clipped by 2 bases and J by 3 bases; unmatched bases: 3.

Material: blood. This sequence joins TRBV11-1 and TRBJ1-2, with TRBD1 matching 7 bases. The receptor was isolated from a woman younger than 30 with Graves' hyperthyroidism. DNA for the CDR3: TGTGCCAGCAGCTTACGAGGGGGCGACTATGGCTACACCTTC. This encodes CASSLRGGDYGYTF.